These T cell receptor beta chains were read from a single sample in a study of tumour-infiltrating T cells in Burkitt lymphoma. Here immunoSEQ multiplex PCR was the method, and the copy in TCRdb shows in-frame clones only, minus some. The sample records some 15,000 clones, just under 80% being singletons. Sequencing used tumor tissue. All receptors derive from a human donor with diffuse large B-cell lymphoma. Both conserved end residues are part of each CDR3. Each record gives: V gene, D gene, J gene, clone size, CDR3 protein, CDR3 DNA. The D gene is left open where the match is weak. Rows give clone size only sometimes, using once, few, many, or a class for an expanded clone.

TRBV5-1	.	TRBJ2-5	.	CASSLVQETQYF	TGCGCCAGCAGCTTGGTTCAAGAGACCCAGTACTTC
TRBV7-7	TRBD2	TRBJ2-3	.	CASSPSGVFTDTQYF	TGTGCCAGCAGCCCAAGCGGGGTTTTCACAGATACGCAGTATTTT
TRBV6-1	.	TRBJ2-7	.	CASSEDGTYIYEQYF	TGTGCCAGCAGTGAGGACGGGACTTATATCTACGAGCAGTACTTC
TRBV15	.	TRBJ1-2	medium-sized	CATSAAGGDYGYTF	TGTGCCACCAGCGCCGCTGGGGGGGACTATGGCTACACCTTC
TRBV9	.	TRBJ2-5	.	CASSRTVYQETQYF	TGTGCCAGCTCGCGTACAGTGTACCAAGAGACCCAGTACTTC
TRBV10-3	TRBD1	TRBJ1-3	once	CAIRDRSGNTIYF	TGTGCCATCAGGGACAGGTCCGGAAACACCATATATTTT
TRBV2	TRBD2	TRBJ2-1	once	CASSEAAGVKNEQFF	TGTGCCAGCAGTGAAGCGGCGGGGGTAAAAAATGAGCAGTTCTTC
TRBV5-6	.	TRBJ2-7	.	CASSSASGSHEQYF	TGTGCCAGCAGCTCAGCCAGCGGTTCCCACGAGCAGTACTTC
TRBV5-5	.	TRBJ2-2	.	CASRMDQNTGELFF	TGTGCCAGCAGAATGGACCAGAACACCGGGGAGCTGTTTTTT
TRBV15	.	TRBJ2-7	.	CATSRDRAPDSYEQYF	TGTGCCACCAGCAGAGATCGCGCCCCGGACAGCTACGAGCAGTACTTC
TRBV14	.	TRBJ1-1	.	CASNHLERLDLAFF	TGTGCCAGCAACCACCTTGAGAGGTTGGATCTGGCTTTCTTT
TRBV5-6	TRBD2	TRBJ2-3	.	CASSGLAGGALDTQYF	TGTGCCAGCAGCGGACTAGCGGGGGGGGCTTTAGATACGCAGTATTTT
TRBV9	.	TRBJ2-5	.	CASSPRQEETQYF	TGTGCCAGCAGCCCACGACAGGAAGAGACCCAGTACTTC
TRBV4-3	.	TRBJ1-2	.	CASSQDWGPQPNYGYTF	TGCGCCAGCAGCCAAGATTGGGGACCCCAGCCCAACTATGGCTACACCTTC
TRBV6-6	.	TRBJ1-5	.	CASSYGGSNQPQHF	TGTGCCAGCAGTTACGGGGGAAGCAATCAGCCCCAGCATTTT
TRBV2	.	TRBJ1-1	.	CASSEIGNPNTEAFF	TGTGCCAGCAGTGAAATTGGCAACCCGAACACTGAAGCTTTCTTT
TRBV28	.	TRBJ2-1	.	CASSLPGGRYNEQFF	TGTGCCAGCAGTCTACCTGGGGGTAGATACAATGAGCAGTTCTTC
TRBV29-1	.	TRBJ2-2	.	CSVRGDANTGELFF	TGCAGCGTCCGAGGGGATGCGAACACCGGGGAGCTGTTTTTT
TRBV18	TRBD2	TRBJ2-1	.	CASSLAGGYYNEQFF	TGTGCCAGCTCACTAGCGGGAGGGTACTACAATGAGCAGTTCTTC
TRBV5-4	.	TRBJ1-1	.	CASSLNTEAFF	TGTGCCAGCAGCTTGAACACTGAAGCTTTCTTT
TRBV29-1	.	TRBJ2-5	.	CSVEDRFLETQYF	TGCAGCGTTGAAGATCGGTTCTTGGAGACCCAGTACTTC
TRBV11-2	TRBD2	TRBJ2-6	.	CASSTGLAGVPGANVLTF	TGTGCCAGCAGCACCGGACTAGCGGGAGTACCAGGGGCCAACGTCCTGACTTTC
TRBV7-6	TRBD2	TRBJ2-1	medium-sized	CASSPLAGGLGGVF	TGTGCCAGCAGCCCTCTAGCGGGGGGCCTTGGCGGGGTCTTC
TRBV5-1	TRBD2	TRBJ2-5	.	CASSSLAGGRETQYF	TGCGCCAGCAGCTCCTTAGCGGGAGGACGGGAGACCCAGTACTTC
TRBV9	TRBD1	TRBJ1-1	.	CASSVTGVTEAFF	TGTGCCAGCAGCGTAACAGGGGTGACTGAAGCTTTCTTT
TRBV6-5	TRBD2	TRBJ2-7	.	CASSWGGAEQYF	TGTGCCAGCAGCTGGGGGGGTGCCGAGCAGTACTTC
TRBV7-2	.	TRBJ2-7	.	CASSYLREQYF	TGTGCCAGCAGCTACCTGCGGGAGCAGTACTTC
TRBV6-5	.	TRBJ1-2	.	CASTPWGGQGYGYTF	TGTGCCAGCACTCCCTGGGGGGGCCAGGGCTATGGCTACACCTTC
TRBV5-1	.	TRBJ1-2	.	CASSLAQGSGGYTF	TGCGCCAGCAGCTTGGCCCAGGGGTCCGGGGGCTACACCTTC
TRBV7-3	.	TRBJ2-3	.	CASSLWQTDTQYF	TGTGCCAGCAGCCTGTGGCAGACAGATACGCAGTATTTT
TRBV4-3	TRBD1	TRBJ1-2	.	CASSQDGTGVSYGYTF	TGCGCCAGCAGCCAAGATGGGACAGGGGTTTCGTATGGCTACACCTTC
TRBV5-6	TRBD1	TRBJ1-1	few	CASSFSIGQAGTEAFF	TGTGCCAGCAGCTTCTCGATTGGACAGGCGGGGACTGAAGCTTTCTTT
TRBV6-5	.	TRBJ2-2	.	CASSRGHTGELFF	TGTGCCAGCAGCCGTGGACACACCGGGGAGCTGTTTTTT
TRBV7-8	TRBD1	TRBJ1-6	.	CASSLGAGGSYNSPLHF	TGTGCCAGCAGCTTAGGTGCAGGGGGTTCCTATAATTCACCCCTCCACTTT
TRBV10-3	.	TRBJ1-1	.	CAISERRGQMNTEAFF	TGTGCCATCAGTGAGCGCCGAGGACAGATGAACACTGAAGCTTTCTTT
TRBV7-6	.	TRBJ2-7	few	CASSPTGPTYEQYF	TGTGCCAGCAGCCCTACAGGACCTACCTACGAGCAGTACTTC
TRBV27	.	TRBJ2-5	.	CASRPGTNQETQYF	TGTGCCAGCAGGCCCGGGACAAATCAAGAGACCCAGTACTTC
TRBV27	TRBD2	TRBJ2-7	.	CASSLQRGGREQYF	TGTGCCAGCAGTTTACAACGGGGGGGCCGCGAGCAGTACTTC
TRBV5-6	.	TRBJ2-3	once	CASSLGGMGTDTQYF	TGTGCCAGCAGCTTGGGAGGTATGGGCACAGATACGCAGTATTTT
TRBV18	TRBD1	TRBJ2-7	once	CASSLGTASSYEQYF	TGTGCCAGCTCACTGGGGACAGCGAGCTCCTACGAGCAGTACTTC
TRBV29-1	.	TRBJ1-1	.	CSVAMFGYTEAFF	TGCAGCGTTGCCATGTTTGGCTACACTGAAGCTTTCTTT
TRBV5-1	TRBD1	TRBJ1-4	.	CASSLWTGGNEKLFF	TGCGCCAGCAGCTTATGGACAGGGGGTAATGAAAAACTGTTTTTT
TRBV13	TRBD1	TRBJ1-1	once	CASSLGQGASTEAFF	TGTGCCAGCAGCCTGGGACAGGGGGCAAGCACTGAAGCTTTCTTT
TRBV5-1	.	TRBJ2-2	.	CASSLGYNTGELFF	TGCGCCAGCAGCTTGGGCTATAACACCGGGGAGCTGTTTTTT
TRBV5-5	.	TRBJ1-5	few	CASSLFVTASNQPQHF	TGTGCCAGCAGCTTGTTTGTGACAGCTAGCAATCAGCCCCAGCATTTT
TRBV6-5	.	TRBJ2-5	.	CASSKGGQIQETQYF	TGTGCCAGCAGCAAGGGAGGACAGATCCAAGAGACCCAGTACTTC
TRBV29-1	.	TRBJ2-3	.	CSVEGGETDTQYF	TGCAGCGTAGAGGGCGGAGAGACAGATACGCAGTATTTT
TRBV19	TRBD2	TRBJ2-2	.	CASSKGSGLAGELFF	TGTGCCAGTAGTAAAGGTAGCGGGCTGGCCGGGGAGCTGTTTTTT
TRBV10-1	.	TRBJ2-2	few	CASSDYPENTGELFF	TGCGCCAGCAGTGACTACCCGGAGAACACCGGGGAGCTGTTTTTT
TRBV15	TRBD1	TRBJ1-5	.	CATSTDRGRTQHF	TGTGCCACCAGCACGGACAGGGGTCGGACCCAGCATTTT